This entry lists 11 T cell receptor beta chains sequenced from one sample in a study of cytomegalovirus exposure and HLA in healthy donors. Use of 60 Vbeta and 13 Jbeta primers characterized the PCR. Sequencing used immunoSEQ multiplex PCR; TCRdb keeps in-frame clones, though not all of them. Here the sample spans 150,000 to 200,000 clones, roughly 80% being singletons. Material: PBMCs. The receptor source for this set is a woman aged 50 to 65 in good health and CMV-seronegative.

The CDR3 here is CTSRTSGSIHEQYF. In DNA, the CDR3 is TGCACCAGCAGGACTAGCGGGAGCATTCACGAGCAGTACTTC. This rearrangement joins TRBV1 to TRBJ2-7; the table's D call, TRBD2, has no DNA check behind it. TRBV1 is labeled a pseudogene. The CDR3 length is 14 residues.

CDR3 residues: CSAPKDTQYF. The CDR3 region has the DNA TGCAGTGCCCCTAAAGATACGCAGTATTTT. This sequence joins TRBV20-1 and TRBJ2-3; the D is unclear. The germline V and J ends were trimmed by 6 bases and 5 bases, with 6 bases remaining between them. The germline CDR1 and CDR2 sequences are DFQATT and SNEGSKA (reference sequence). This CDR3 comprises 10 residues.

This chain's CDR3 is CASRLWAQPQHF. DNA for the CDR3: TGTGCCAGCAGGTTGTGGGCCCAGCCCCAGCATTTT. The chain carries TRBV28 and TRBJ1-5; D is unresolved. V lost 6 bases, J lost 7 bases, and 10 bases lay in between. CDR3 length equals 12 residues. The germline V gene encodes CDR1 MDHEN and CDR2 SYDVKM. Full variable domain (rest looked up from reference TRBV28 and TRBJ1-5): DVKVTQSSRYLVKRTGEKVFLECVQDMDHENMFWYRQDPGLGLRLIYFSYDVKMKEKGDIPEGYSVSREKKERFSLILESASTNQTSMYLCASRLWAQPQHFGDGTRLSIL.

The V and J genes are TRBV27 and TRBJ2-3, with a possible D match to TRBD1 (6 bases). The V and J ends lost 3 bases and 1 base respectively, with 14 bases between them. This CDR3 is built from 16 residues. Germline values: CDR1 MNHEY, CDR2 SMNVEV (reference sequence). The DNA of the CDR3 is TGTGCCAGCAGTTTCACCGGGACAACACGCACAGATACGCAGTATTTT. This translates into CASSFTGTTRTDTQYF.

The CDR3 DNA reads as TGTGCCAGCAGCACCCGGACTAGCGGGGGCCCCAGGGCAGATACGCAGTATTTT. It yields the protein CASSTRTSGGPRADTQYF. V and J are TRBV9 and TRBJ2-3; 13 bases fit TRBD2. Germline CDR1 and CDR2: SGDLS and YYNGEE. The CDR3 spans 18 residues. Unmatched junction bases numbered 12, after V lost 4 bases and J lost 4 bases.

CDR3 protein: CASSRLIEQGYEQYF. Here the CDR3 DNA reads TGCGCCAGCAGCCGACTGATAGAACAGGGGTACGAGCAGTACTTC. The rearrangement links TRBV4-1 to TRBJ2-5, with 7 bases identical to TRBD1. The tail of the sequence fits TRBJ2-7 better, so the J call may be wrong. Germline V gene lookup returns CDR1 MGHRA and CDR2 YSYEKL. The CDR3 consists of 15 residues.

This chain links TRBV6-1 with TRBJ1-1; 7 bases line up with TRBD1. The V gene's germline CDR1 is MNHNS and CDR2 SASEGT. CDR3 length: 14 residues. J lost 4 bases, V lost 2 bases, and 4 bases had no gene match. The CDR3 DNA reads TGTGCCAGCAGTGAAAGAGGGGGCGTCACTGAAGCTTTCTTT. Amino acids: CASSERGGVTEAFF.

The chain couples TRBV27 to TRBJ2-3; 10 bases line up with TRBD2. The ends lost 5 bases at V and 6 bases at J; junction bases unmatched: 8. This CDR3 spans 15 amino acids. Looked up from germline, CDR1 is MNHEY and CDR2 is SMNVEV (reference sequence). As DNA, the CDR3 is TGTGCCAGCAGTCGAAGCGGGAGGGCCGGGGATACGCAGTATTTT. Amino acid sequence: CASSRSGRAGDTQYF.

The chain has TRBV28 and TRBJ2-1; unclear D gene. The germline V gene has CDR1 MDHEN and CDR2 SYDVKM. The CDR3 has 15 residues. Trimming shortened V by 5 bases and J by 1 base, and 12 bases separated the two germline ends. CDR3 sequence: CASSPREVSYNEQFF. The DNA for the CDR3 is TGTGCCAGCAGTCCCCGAGAGGTTTCCTACAATGAGCAGTTCTTC.

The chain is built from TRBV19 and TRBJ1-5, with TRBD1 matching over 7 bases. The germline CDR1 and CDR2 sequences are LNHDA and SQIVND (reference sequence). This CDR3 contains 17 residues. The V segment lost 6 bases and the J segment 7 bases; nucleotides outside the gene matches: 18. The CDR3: CASRLERTGILKQPQHF. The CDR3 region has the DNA TGTGCCAGTAGACTGGAGCGGACAGGAATTTTGAAACAGCCCCAGCATTTT.

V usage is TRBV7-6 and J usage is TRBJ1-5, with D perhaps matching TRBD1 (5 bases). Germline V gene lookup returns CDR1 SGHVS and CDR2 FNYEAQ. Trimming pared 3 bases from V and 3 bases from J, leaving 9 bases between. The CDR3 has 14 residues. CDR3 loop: CASSFGGTNQPQHF. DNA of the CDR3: TGTGCCAGCAGCTTCGGGGGAACCAATCAGCCCCAGCATTTT. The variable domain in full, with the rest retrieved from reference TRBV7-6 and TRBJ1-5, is GAGVSQSPRYKVTKRGQDVALRCDPISGHVSLYWYRQALGQGPEFLTYFNYEAQQDKSGLPNDRFSAERPEGSISTLTIQRTEQRDSAMYRCASSFGGTNQPQHFGDGTRLSIL.